The rows below give T cell receptor beta chains drawn from one sample of a study of OX40 agonist ivuxolimab in advanced cancers. Method: immunoSEQ multiplex PCR; TCRdb's copy keeps in-frame clones and lacks some. The table includes approximately 68,000 clones, more than 70% detected once. Source: CD4+ or CD8+ T cells sorted from blood, taken in a trial of the OX40 agonist ivuxolimab. These receptors were obtained from an adult with an advanced solid tumor such as melanoma, head and neck, liver or kidney cancer. Both conserved end residues are part of each CDR3. Each record gives: J gene, V gene, D gene, clone size, CDR3 DNA, CDR3 protein. The D gene is left open where the match is weak. Clone size is stated in some rows and not others, as once, few, many or a class when expanded.

J: TRBJ1-2
V: TRBV18
D: -
size: -
DNA: TGTGCCAGCTCACCGAACGGGGATAACTATGGCTACACCTTC
CDR3: CASSPNGDNYGYTF

J: TRBJ1-6
V: TRBV7-3
D: TRBD1
size: -
DNA: TGTGCCAGCAGCCTAGACAGGGCCAATAATTCACCCCTCTACTTT
CDR3: CASSLDRANNSPLYF

J: TRBJ2-1
V: TRBV6-6
D: TRBD2
size: once
DNA: TGTGCCAGCAGGTCGACTAGCGGGAGTTATGAGCAGTTCTTC
CDR3: CASRSTSGSYEQFF

J: TRBJ1-1
V: TRBV5-1
D: -
size: -
DNA: TGCGCCAGCAGCCAGGTGGGGGCCACTGAAGCTTTCTTT
CDR3: CASSQVGATEAFF

J: TRBJ2-3
V: TRBV14
D: TRBD2
size: -
DNA: TGTGCCAGCAGCCACCCAACGGGACTAGCGCTAGCAGATACGCAGTATTTT
CDR3: CASSHPTGLALADTQYF

J: TRBJ2-3
V: TRBV2
D: TRBD2
size: -
DNA: TGTGCCAGCAAGGGTGGACTAGCGGGGCTCACAGATACGCAGTATTTT
CDR3: CASKGGLAGLTDTQYF

J: TRBJ1-6
V: TRBV27
D: -
size: -
DNA: TGTGCCAGCAGTTTGCGGGGGGCGCGGGGGCCTTCACCCCTCCACTTT
CDR3: CASSLRGARGPSPLHF

J: TRBJ2-1
V: TRBV7-6
D: -
size: -
DNA: TGTGCCAGCAGCCCGAGGGTGGGCAGTGACAATGAGCAGTTCTTC
CDR3: CASSPRVGSDNEQFF

J: TRBJ2-7
V: TRBV28
D: -
size: -
DNA: TGTGCCAGCAGTTTGCAGCACTACGAGCAGTACTTC
CDR3: CASSLQHYEQYF

J: TRBJ2-2
V: TRBV5-1
D: TRBD2
size: -
DNA: TGCGCCAGCAGCTTGTTCTCACTAGCGGGGGGCCCCGGGGAGCTGTTTTTT
CDR3: CASSLFSLAGGPGELFF

J: TRBJ1-2
V: TRBV19
D: -
size: -
DNA: TGTGCCAGTAGTATAGGACGCTATGGCTACACCTTC
CDR3: CASSIGRYGYTF

J: TRBJ1-2
V: TRBV18
D: TRBD1
size: -
DNA: TGTGCCAGCTCACTTGGGACAGGAGTGGATCAAGGCTACACCTTC
CDR3: CASSLGTGVDQGYTF

J: TRBJ1-1
V: TRBV12-5
D: -
size: -
DNA: TGTGCTAGTGGGACCCCCGGGACAACGCGCGGTGAAGCTTTCTTT
CDR3: CASGTPGTTRGEAFF

J: TRBJ2-1
V: TRBV20-1
D: TRBD1
size: -
DNA: TGCAGTGCTGGACAGGGGGATGAGCAGTTCTTC
CDR3: CSAGQGDEQFF

J: TRBJ1-5
V: TRBV7-8
D: TRBD1
size: -
DNA: TGTGCCAGCAGCTCCCAGGGGGGGATGAGCAATCAGCCCCAGCATTTT
CDR3: CASSSQGGMSNQPQHF

J: TRBJ1-3
V: TRBV2
D: TRBD1
size: -
DNA: TGTGCCAGCGGCCGGGACAGGCTCTCTGGAAACACCATATATTTT
CDR3: CASGRDRLSGNTIYF

J: TRBJ2-2
V: TRBV9
D: TRBD2
size: -
DNA: TGTGCCAGCAGCGTAGTTGCGGGAGGGTTTACCGGGGAGCTGTTTTTT
CDR3: CASSVVAGGFTGELFF

J: TRBJ2-2
V: TRBV9
D: -
size: -
DNA: TGTGCCAGCAGCGGCGGAGGGGGATGGAACACCGGGGAGCTGTTTTTT
CDR3: CASSGGGGWNTGELFF

J: TRBJ2-5
V: TRBV19
D: -
size: -
DNA: TGTGCCAGTAAATCTGACCCAAAGATTGGGACCCAGTACTTC
CDR3: CASKSDPKIGTQYF

J: TRBJ1-1
V: TRBV28
D: -
size: -
DNA: TGTGCCAGCAGTTTAGCCGGGACAAAGAACACTGAAGCTTTCTTT
CDR3: CASSLAGTKNTEAFF

J: TRBJ1-4
V: TRBV6-1
D: -
size: -
DNA: TGTGCCAGCAGTGAAGGGACAGCTAGTGAAAAACTGTTTTTT
CDR3: CASSEGTASEKLFF

J: TRBJ1-2
V: TRBV5-1
D: TRBD1
size: -
DNA: TGCGCCAGCAGTCTCGGACAGGGCAACTATGGCTACACCTTC
CDR3: CASSLGQGNYGYTF

J: TRBJ2-7
V: TRBV19
D: -
size: -
DNA: TGTGCCAGTCGGCGGGAAAGTGGGCCCTACGAGCAGTACTTC
CDR3: CASRRESGPYEQYF

J: TRBJ2-1
V: TRBV5-1
D: -
size: -
DNA: TGCGCCAGCAGCCTAGAGGGGGACTCACACAATGAGCAGTTCTTC
CDR3: CASSLEGDSHNEQFF

J: TRBJ2-3
V: TRBV2
D: TRBD1
size: -
DNA: TGTGCCAGCAGGAACGGGGACAGTGGGACAGATACGCAGTATTTT
CDR3: CASRNGDSGTDTQYF

J: TRBJ1-4
V: TRBV5-1
D: -
size: few
DNA: TGCGCCAGCAGGGACTTGAGTGAAAAACTGTTTTTT
CDR3: CASRDLSEKLFF

J: TRBJ1-4
V: TRBV2
D: TRBD1
size: -
DNA: TGTGCCAGCCTGGGACAGCGCGTTGAAAAACTGTTTTTT
CDR3: CASLGQRVEKLFF

J: TRBJ2-5
V: TRBV2
D: -
size: -
DNA: TGTGCCAGCACCGGGGGCGGAGGCAGGGGGACCCAGTACTTC
CDR3: CASTGGGGRGTQYF

J: TRBJ1-1
V: TRBV12-5
D: -
size: few
DNA: TGTGCTAGTGGTTGGGGAGAGGGGCCAAACACTGAAGCTTTCTTT
CDR3: CASGWGEGPNTEAFF

J: TRBJ2-2
V: TRBV5-4
D: TRBD2
size: -
DNA: TGTGCCAGCAGCCTCGGACTAGCGGGAGTGTCCGGGGAGCTGTTTTTT
CDR3: CASSLGLAGVSGELFF

J: TRBJ1-2
V: TRBV6-5
D: TRBD1
size: -
DNA: TGTGCCAGCAGACCGGACAGGGGCGGCTACACCTTC
CDR3: CASRPDRGGYTF

J: TRBJ1-1
V: TRBV20-1
D: -
size: -
DNA: TGCAGTGCTGTGGACGGCCTCGAAGCTTTCTTT
CDR3: CSAVDGLEAFF

J: TRBJ1-1
V: TRBV5-1
D: -
size: few
DNA: TGCGCCAGCAGCCAAGATGCGGCGGGGGCTGAAGCTTTCTTT
CDR3: CASSQDAAGAEAFF

J: TRBJ1-6
V: TRBV6-5
D: TRBD1
size: -
DNA: TGTGCCGCGCGAGATCGACAGGGTTTAGCACCCCTCCACTTT
CDR3: CAARDRQGLAPLHF

J: TRBJ2-1
V: TRBV9
D: TRBD2
size: -
DNA: TGTGCCAGCAGCGTAGCTCCCCGAGTGGGTAGCGGGCTCCTCTACAATGAGCAGTTCTTC
CDR3: CASSVAPRVGSGLLYNEQFF

J: TRBJ2-7
V: TRBV7-9
D: TRBD1
size: -
DNA: TGTGCCAGCAGCCGGGACAGTTCACCCTACGAGCAGTACTTC
CDR3: CASSRDSSPYEQYF

J: TRBJ2-3
V: TRBV7-8
D: -
size: -
DNA: TGTGCCAGCAGCTCGAACAGGGCTAGCACAGATACGCAGTATTTT
CDR3: CASSSNRASTDTQYF

J: TRBJ1-1
V: TRBV5-1
D: -
size: few
DNA: TGCGCCAGCAGGGATTCGACAGTCATGAACACTGAAGCTTTCTTT
CDR3: CASRDSTVMNTEAFF

J: TRBJ2-1
V: TRBV28
D: -
size: -
DNA: TGTGCCAGCAGTAACGCACAGGGATCCTACAATGAGCAGTTCTTC
CDR3: CASSNAQGSYNEQFF

J: TRBJ1-1
V: TRBV6-5
D: -
size: -
DNA: TGTGCCAGCAGAAGAGGGGGCACTGAAGCTTTCTTT
CDR3: CASRRGGTEAFF

J: TRBJ2-7
V: TRBV5-1
D: TRBD2
size: once
DNA: TGCGCCAGCCGACTAGAGCGGGGATCCTACGAGCAGTACTTC
CDR3: CASRLERGSYEQYF

J: TRBJ2-2
V: TRBV4-1
D: -
size: -
DNA: TGCGCCAGCAGCCCTCGGGCCGCCCAGTTCGCGAACACCGGGGAGCTGTTTTTT
CDR3: CASSPRAAQFANTGELFF

J: TRBJ1-2
V: TRBV9
D: TRBD1
size: -
DNA: TGTGCCAGCAGCGTAGGAGGGACAGCCTATGGCTACACCTTC
CDR3: CASSVGGTAYGYTF

J: TRBJ1-3
V: TRBV7-2
D: -
size: -
DNA: TGTGCCAGCAGCTTGGACAGCTCTGGAAACACCATATATTTT
CDR3: CASSLDSSGNTIYF

J: TRBJ2-5
V: TRBV5-1
D: -
size: -
DNA: TGCGCCAGCAGCTTGGTAACAGGGCAAGAGACCCAGTACTTC
CDR3: CASSLVTGQETQYF

J: TRBJ1-1
V: TRBV5-1
D: -
size: -
DNA: TGCGCCAGCAGCTCGACAGCGAACACTGAAGCTTTCTTT
CDR3: CASSSTANTEAFF

J: TRBJ2-3
V: TRBV19
D: -
size: -
DNA: TGTGCCAGTCGCAATCTCAGGGGTATTACAGATACGCAGTATTTT
CDR3: CASRNLRGITDTQYF

J: TRBJ1-2
V: TRBV4-3
D: -
size: -
DNA: TGCGCCAGCAGCCAGGGGACGTACTATGGCTACACCTTC
CDR3: CASSQGTYYGYTF

J: TRBJ2-7
V: TRBV5-8
D: TRBD1
size: -
DNA: TGTGCCAGCAGCTCCGGGACAGGCTCTCCGGCCGAGCAGTACTTC
CDR3: CASSSGTGSPAEQYF

J: TRBJ2-2
V: TRBV5-8
D: -
size: -
DNA: TGTGCCAGCAGCTCTCTGGACAGAAACACCGGGGAGCTGTTTTTT
CDR3: CASSSLDRNTGELFF

J: TRBJ1-5
V: TRBV7-8
D: -
size: once
DNA: TGTGCCAGCAGCTTCAGGTCCGGGGACAATCAGCCCCAGCATTTT
CDR3: CASSFRSGDNQPQHF

J: TRBJ1-1
V: TRBV9
D: -
size: medium-sized
DNA: TGTGCCAGCAGCGTAGAACCTAACACTGAAGCTTTCTTT
CDR3: CASSVEPNTEAFF

J: TRBJ1-1
V: TRBV28
D: -
size: -
DNA: TGTGCCAGCAGTTTAGCAGGGGAGAACACTGAAGCTTTCTTT
CDR3: CASSLAGENTEAFF